This T cell receptor (beta chain) is drawn from a study of control samples from healthy donors and cancer patients. The germline V and J ends were trimmed by 3 bases and 8 bases, with 11 bases remaining between them. The length of the CDR3 is 13 residues. The germline CDR1 and CDR2 sequences are DFQATT and SNEGSKA (reference sequence). Repertoires were generated with immunoSEQ multiplex PCR, while TCRdb's copy carries only in-frame clones and drops some. The sample includes just over 80,000 clones, 85% to 90% of them seen just once. This clonotype was sampled from a man aged 45 to 65 in good health. The specimen was blood. This chain connects TRBV20-1 to TRBJ1-6; D might be TRBD1 (5 bases). CDR3 in DNA: TGCAGTGCTAGTGGCAGGGCTGATTCACCCCTCCACTTT. It translates to CSASGRADSPLHF.